The 6 T cell receptor beta chains listed next were all sequenced from one sample in a study of blood T cell repertoires in COVID-19. Measured with immunoSEQ multiplex PCR; TCRdb has only the in-frame clones, and not every one. The sample shows some 160,000 clones, 80% of them seen only once. Sequenced sample: PBMCs or T cells enriched from blood (not recorded which). Every receptor here comes from a woman aged 55-69 years who had recovered from COVID-19.

V usage is TRBV19 and J usage is TRBJ2-1; 11 nucleotides line up with TRBD2. Germline CDR1 is LNHDA and CDR2 is SQIVND (reference sequence). Trimming at V came to 3 bases and at J to 4 bases, leaving 11 bases not matched to a gene. The length of the CDR3 is 18 residues. The CDR3 loop is CASSMIRLGTSGYNEQFF. The DNA for the CDR3 is TGTGCCAGTAGTATGATTAGGCTCGGGACTAGCGGTTACAATGAGCAGTTCTTC.

V and J are TRBV23-1 and TRBJ1-2; perhaps TRBD1 as D (6 bases). TRBV23-1 qualifies as an ORF whose function is uncertain. The ends were cut back, 4 bases at V and 4 bases at J, with 16 bases in the middle. The CDR3 runs 15 residues. The CDR3 nucleotides read TGCGCCAGCAGTCTTGACAGGTGTTTTATCTATGGCTACACCTTC. Residues: CASSLDRCFIYGYTF.

The chain carries TRBV2 and TRBJ2-7; perhaps TRBD1 as D (6 bases). The CDR3 runs 11 residues. Trimming took 6 bases from V and 12 from J, leaving 15 bases between them. Germline-derived CDR1 and CDR2 are SNHLY and FYNNEI. CDR3 protein: CASSLQGQGYF. In DNA form, the CDR3 reads TGTGCCAGCAGCCTTCAGGGGCAGGGGTACTTC.

This rearrangement joins TRBV19 to TRBJ2-7; 7 nucleotides agree with TRBD1. CDR3 length: 13 amino acids. The V gene end was trimmed by 5 bases and the J gene end by 7 bases; junction bases not matched to a gene: 8. Germline V gives CDR1 LNHDA, CDR2 SQIVND (reference sequence). The CDR3 nucleotides read TGTGCCAGTAGTCCGACGGACAGGCGGGAGCAGTACTTC. Translation gives CASSPTDRREQYF.

CDR3 region: CASSGALGSMNTEAFF. The CDR3 region has the DNA TGTGCCAGCTCAGGGGCATTGGGTTCCATGAACACTGAAGCTTTCTTT. The chain joins TRBV18 to TRBJ1-1; TRBD1 is a possible D gene (5 bases). V was cut by 5 bases and J by 0 bases, with 16 bases left in between. Germline values: CDR1 KGHSH, CDR2 LQKENI. The CDR3 spans 16 residues.

This chain uses TRBV7-2 with TRBJ2-7; 11 bases fit TRBD1. Germline trimming cut 5 bases from V and 4 bases from J; bases unmatched to any gene: 10. CDR1 and CDR2 (germline): SGHTA, FQGNSA. The CDR3 runs 16 residues. The CDR3 nucleotides are TGTGCCAGCAGCCTAGTATCGGGACAGGGGGGATACGAGCAGTACTTC. Its protein product is CASSLVSGQGGYEQYF.